The clone carrying this T cell receptor (beta chain) was seen ten or more times. The read terminates 3 residues ahead of where the CDR3 ends, so the germline J gene completes it. This CDR3 is 12 amino acids long. The V gene lost 1 base and the J gene lost 7 bases, with 7 bases spanning the gap. The V gene's germline CDR1 is SGHAT and CDR2 FQNNGV. The data were taken from a study of T cell clonality in common variable immunodeficiency. Repertoires were generated with immunoSEQ multiplex PCR, while TCRdb's copy carries only in-frame clones and drops some. The sample lists about 37,000 clones, none appearing once, the ten largest making up 0.95%.

V is TRBV11-2 and J is TRBJ1-1; D remains ambiguous. The sequence derives from a person aged 18-70 years in good health. Sequenced material: peripheral blood mononuclear cells. The covered CDR3 bases are TGTGCCAGCAGCTTAGCCAGGAGTGAA. Amino acid sequence: CASSLARSE. The whole CDR3 reads CASSLARSEAFF.